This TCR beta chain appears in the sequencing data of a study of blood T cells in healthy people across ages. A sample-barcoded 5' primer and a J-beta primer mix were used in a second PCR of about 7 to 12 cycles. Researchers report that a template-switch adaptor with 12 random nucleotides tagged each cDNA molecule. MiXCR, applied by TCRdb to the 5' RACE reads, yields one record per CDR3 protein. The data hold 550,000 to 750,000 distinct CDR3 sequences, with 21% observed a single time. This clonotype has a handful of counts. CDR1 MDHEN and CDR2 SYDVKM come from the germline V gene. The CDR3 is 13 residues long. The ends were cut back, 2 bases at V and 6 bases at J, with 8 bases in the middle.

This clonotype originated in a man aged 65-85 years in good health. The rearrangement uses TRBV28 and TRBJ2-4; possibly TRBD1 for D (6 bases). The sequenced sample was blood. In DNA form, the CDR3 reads TGTGCCAGCAGTTTAACAGGGTTAAACATTCAGTACTTC. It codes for CASSLTGLNIQYF.